These 19 T cell receptor beta chains share one sample of origin, sequenced in a study of T cells after yellow fever vaccination (dated by TCRdb to the late 2010s). Libraries came from 5' RACE. The instrument was an Illumina NovaSeq 6000. In-frame beta chains were kept once TCRdb had trimmed the public reads at Q25 with fastp and called clones with MiXCR. Every CDR3 protein is listed once, alongside the most common genes and DNA of its rows. In all, the sample holds 95,000 to 150,000 distinct CDR3 sequences, and more than 7.5% of those were seen once. About 40% of the sample comes from the top ten. In light of the paper, this sample's treatment or condition label describes: live attenuated yellow fever vaccine strain. Specimen: CD8+ T cells sorted from PBMCs, collected on the day of the yellow fever booster vaccination. The receptor set was obtained from a man aged 18 to 30 who received the YFV17D yellow fever vaccine.

This clonotype was recorded many times. The chain recombines TRBV5-1 with TRBJ2-3; D possibly matches TRBD1 or TRBD2 (5 bases each). V lost 3 bases and J 3 bases, leaving 11 bases between the germline ends. This CDR3 contains 14 residues. Looked up from germline, CDR1 is SGHRS and CDR2 is YFSETQ. CDR3 sequence: CASSSAGTTDTQYF. For the CDR3, the DNA is TGCGCCAGCAGCTCGGCAGGGACGACAGATACGCAGTATTTT.

The chain has TRBV4-1 and TRBJ2-7; D not certain. The CDR3 spans 14 residues. Deletions cut 1 base from V and 2 bases from J, with 9 bases between. Per the germline V gene, CDR1 is MGHRA and CDR2 is YSYEKL. CDR3 protein: CASSQVGDAYEQYF. The CDR3, as DNA: TGCGCCAGCAGCCAAGTAGGAGACGCCTACGAGCAGTACTTC.

This chain connects TRBV4-1 to TRBJ2-6; D is possibly TRBD1 (5 bases). The V and J ends lost 2 bases and 6 bases respectively, with 11 bases between them. CDR3 size: 15 residues. From germline, CDR1 is MGHRA and CDR2 YSYEKL. The CDR3 nucleotides are TGCGCCAGCAGCCAACGACAGCCACCGGCCAACGTCCTGACTTTC. Protein product: CASSQRQPPANVLTF.

This clonotype has a count of ten or more. This chain joins TRBV6-2 or TRBV6-3 and TRBJ1-5; D not resolved. The V gene's germline CDR1 is MNHEY and CDR2 SVGEGT. The length of the CDR3 is 14 residues. V was pared by 5 bases and J by 1 base, with 9 bases between. DNA for the CDR3: TGTGCCAGCAGTCCTCCGGGGAGCAATCAGCCCCAGCATTTT. This translates into CASSPPGSNQPQHF.

This clonotype showed up just a few times. The chain recombines TRBV30 with TRBJ2-7; 7 bases are a match to TRBD2. The CDR3 is 14 amino acids. The V gene's germline CDR1 is GTSNPN and CDR2 SVGIG (reference sequence). Losses at the gene ends were 2 bases for V and 4 bases for J; bases not matched to a gene: 8. This CDR3 reads CAWSPTGGGYEQYF. The CDR3 DNA is TGTGCCTGGAGTCCAACGGGGGGTGGATACGAGCAGTACTTC.

This clonotype has ten or more counts. The CDR3 region is CSGRQGNTEAFF. In DNA, the CDR3 is TGCAGCGGGCGACAGGGGAACACTGAAGCTTTCTTT. The chain carries TRBV29-1 and TRBJ1-1; 7 bases line up with TRBD1. CDR1 and CDR2 from the germline V gene are SQVTM and ANQGSEA. This CDR3 is 12 amino acids long. V trimming: 7 bases; J trimming: 1 base; junction bases outside the gene matches: 3.

A few counts support this clonotype. The chain is built from TRBV29-1 and TRBJ2-7; possibly TRBD1 for D (6 bases). Trimming shortened V by 4 bases and J by 3 bases, and 10 bases separated the two germline ends. In germline, CDR1 is SQVTM, CDR2 ANQGSEA. The length of the CDR3 is 12 residues. The CDR3 nucleotides read TGCAGCGTTGCCGGGACAAACTACGAGCAGTACTTC. As protein: CSVAGTNYEQYF.

This chain uses TRBV4-1 with TRBJ2-3; D possibly corresponds to TRBD1 (5 bases). Trimming left V 0 bases short and J 2 bases short, with 9 bases between. The CDR3 is 15 amino acids. Germline values: CDR1 MGHRA, CDR2 YSYEKL. CDR3 loop: CASSQEQAVTDTQYF. The CDR3 DNA reads as TGCGCCAGCAGCCAAGAACAGGCGGTCACAGATACGCAGTATTTT.

There are a few counts of this clonotype. The J gene is TRBJ2-1, the V gene TRBV5-1, with a tentative D call TRBD2 (6 bases). V was pared by 5 bases and J by 0 bases, with 12 bases between. This CDR3 has 15 amino acids. CDR1 and CDR2 (germline): SGHRS, YFSETQ. For the CDR3, the DNA is TGCGCCAGCAGTTGGGGACTTAGCTCCTACAATGAGCAGTTCTTC. It codes for CASSWGLSSYNEQFF.

This clonotype was observed a handful of times. The gene calls are TRBV7-9 and TRBJ2-7; D is uncertain. Germline assignment: CDR1 SEHNR and CDR2 FQNEAQ (reference sequence). The V end was cut by 6 bases, the J end by 6 bases, with 12 bases between. CDR3 length: 12 residues. CDR3 bases: TGTGCCAGCAGTCAGGACGGCTTCGAGCAGTACTTC. The encoded protein is CASSQDGFEQYF. Based on the CDR3 plus reference TRBV7-9 and TRBJ2-7, the full variable domain is DTGVSQNPRHKITKRGQNVTFRCDPISEHNRLYWYRQTLGQGPEFLTYFQNEAQLEKSRLLSDRFSAERPKGSFSTLEIQRTEQGDSAMYLCASSQDGFEQYFGPGTRLTVT.

This clonotype appeared many times. CDR3 region: CASSFGQNNTEAFF. The DNA of the CDR3 is TGTGCCAGCAGTTTCGGCCAGAATAACACTGAAGCTTTCTTT. The chain carries TRBV12-3 or TRBV12-4 and TRBJ1-1; D uncertain. Trimming removed 3 bases from V and 2 bases from J, with 10 bases in between. The CDR3 runs 14 residues.

This clonotype turned up a few times. The chain has TRBV11-2 and TRBJ2-3; D may be TRBD2 (6 bases). Per the germline V gene, CDR1 is SGHAT and CDR2 is FQNNGV. CDR3 size: 13 residues. V was cut by 3 bases and J by 5 bases, with 9 bases left in between. This CDR3 reads CASSFFGRDTQYF. In nucleotides, the CDR3 is TGTGCCAGCAGCTTTTTCGGGAGAGATACGCAGTATTTT. The complete variable domain, with remaining parts taken from reference TRBV11-2 and TRBJ2-3, reads EAGVAQSPRYKIIEKRQSVAFWCNPISGHATLYWYQQILGQGPKLLIQFQNNGVVDDSQLPKDRFSAERLKGVDSTLKIQPAKLEDSAVYLCASSFFGRDTQYFGPGTRLTVL.

The gene calls are TRBV12-3 or TRBV12-4 and TRBJ1-2; D remains unclear. CDR3 length: 13 amino acids. V was cut by 1 base and J by 8 bases, with 11 bases left in between. This CDR3 reads CASSLVPSEGYTF. DNA for the CDR3: TGTGCCAGCAGTTTAGTACCGTCGGAAGGCTACACCTTC.

The sample holds a few counts of this clonotype. The V and J genes are TRBV4-1 and TRBJ1-1; the D gene is possibly TRBD1 (5 bases). This CDR3 is built from 15 residues. Between the trimmed V and J ends, which lost 1 base and 2 bases, there was a span of 11 bases. Germline CDR1 is MGHRA and CDR2 is YSYEKL. The CDR3 loop reads CASSQVKGFNTEAFF. As DNA, the CDR3 is TGCGCCAGCAGCCAAGTTAAGGGGTTTAACACTGAAGCTTTCTTT.

The sample holds a few counts of this clonotype. This chain joins TRBV4-2 and TRBJ2-1; 11 bases are shared with TRBD2. Germline-derived CDR1 and CDR2 are LGHNA and YNFKEQ. There are 16 residues in the CDR3. The V segment lost 3 bases and the J segment 5 bases; nucleotides outside the gene matches: 6. This CDR3 reads CASSQVGLAEDNEQFF. The CDR3 DNA follows: TGTGCCAGCAGCCAGGTGGGACTAGCGGAGGACAATGAGCAGTTCTTC.

The chain combines TRBV28 with TRBJ2-1; TRBD1 aligns across 10 bases. Germline V gene data show CDR1 as MDHEN and CDR2 as SYDVKM. This CDR3 is 14 amino acids long. The V and J ends lost 3 bases and 8 bases, in that order; junction bases with no gene match: 4. The chain's CDR3 is CASSFWDRGHEQFF. In nucleotides, the CDR3 is TGTGCCAGCAGTTTTTGGGACAGGGGTCATGAGCAGTTCTTC.

This chain joins TRBV25-1 and TRBJ1-5; 8 nucleotides line up with TRBD1. The CDR3 consists of 13 residues. In germline, CDR1 is MGHDK, CDR2 SYGVNS. J gave up 4 bases and V 7 bases, and 3 bases lay outside the gene matches. CDR3 sequence: CASTQGGNQPQHF. CDR3 nucleotides: TGTGCCAGCACACAGGGGGGGAATCAGCCCCAGCATTTT.

The chain carries TRBV7-9 and TRBJ2-2, with 7 bases that match TRBD1. V gave up 5 bases and J gave up 6 bases; unmatched junction bases: 12. Germline lookup yields CDR1 SEHNR and CDR2 FQNEAQ (reference sequence). CDR3 length equals 16 residues. The CDR3 nucleotides are TGTGCCAGCAGCCCATTGACAGGGAAAGGTTCCGGGGAGCTGTTTTTT. It translates to CASSPLTGKGSGELFF.

This chain connects TRBV12-3 or TRBV12-4 to TRBJ2-2; D gene ambiguous. Deletions cut 0 bases from V and 0 bases from J, with 11 bases between. CDR3 length: 17 amino acids. The CDR3 region has the DNA TGTGCCAGCAGTTTAGCGCGAGCTGGATCGAACACCGGGGAGCTGTTTTTT. Encoded protein: CASSLARAGSNTGELFF.